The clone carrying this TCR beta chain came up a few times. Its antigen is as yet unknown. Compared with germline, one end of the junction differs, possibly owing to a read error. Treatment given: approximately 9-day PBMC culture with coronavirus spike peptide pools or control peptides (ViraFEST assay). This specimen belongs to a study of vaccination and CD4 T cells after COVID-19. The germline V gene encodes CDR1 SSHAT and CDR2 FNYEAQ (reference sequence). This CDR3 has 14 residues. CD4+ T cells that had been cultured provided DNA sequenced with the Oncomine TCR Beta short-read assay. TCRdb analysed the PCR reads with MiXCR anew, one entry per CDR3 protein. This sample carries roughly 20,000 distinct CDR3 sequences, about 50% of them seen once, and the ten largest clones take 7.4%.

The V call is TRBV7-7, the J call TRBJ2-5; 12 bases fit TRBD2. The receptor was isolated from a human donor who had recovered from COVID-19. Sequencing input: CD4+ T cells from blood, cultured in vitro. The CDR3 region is CASSPSGGGETQYF. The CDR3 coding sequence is TGTGCTAGCAGCCCTAGCGGGGGGGGAGAGACCCAGTACTTC.